One and the same sample provided the 10 T cell receptor beta chains below, sequenced in a study of lymphopenia after photon versus proton radiotherapy (dated by TCRdb to the late 2010s). The library relied on the immunoSEQ multiplex PCR assay. TCRdb holds this immuneACCESS table with in-frame rearrangements only. Some clones are missing; in checked studies, unresolved V genes explain under half, and the rest has no known cause. The sample table lists tens of thousands of clones, approximately 84% of them with a count of one. Around 2% of the sample comes from the top ten. Sequenced here: peripheral blood, sampled from a patient treated with proton-based radiotherapy. These receptor sequences come from a man in his fifties or sixties with pancreatic cancer.

The chain carries TRBV7-9 and TRBJ2-7; the match to TRBD2 covers 9 bases. The CDR3 is made up of 11 amino acids. The V gene's germline CDR1 is SEHNR and CDR2 FQNEAQ (reference sequence). The ends lost 10 bases at V and 4 bases at J; junction bases unmatched: 2. The CDR3 reads CATTSGYEQYF. CDR3 sequence (DNA): TGTGCCACTACTAGCGGGTACGAGCAGTACTTC. Supplemented by reference TRBV7-9 and TRBJ2-7, the full variable domain reads DTGVSQNPRHKITKRGQNVTFRCDPISEHNRLYWYRQTLGQGPEFLTYFQNEAQLEKSRLLSDRFSAERPKGSFSTLEIQRTEQGDSAMYLCATTSGYEQYFGPGTRLTVT.

This chain joins TRBV28 and TRBJ2-1; TRBD2 matches 15 bases. Germline assignment: CDR1 MDHEN and CDR2 SYDVKM. CDR3 size: 17 residues. Unmatched junction bases numbered 5, after V lost 4 bases and J lost 4 bases. The CDR3 nucleotides are TGTGCCAGCAGTTCGGGACTAGCGGGAGGCCTTTACAATGAGCAGTTCTTC. Its translation is CASSSGLAGGLYNEQFF. Looking up the rest from reference TRBV28 and TRBJ2-1 gives the full variable domain: DVKVTQSSRYLVKRTGEKVFLECVQDMDHENMFWYRQDPGLGLRLIYFSYDVKMKEKGDIPEGYSVSREKKERFSLILESASTNQTSMYLCASSSGLAGGLYNEQFFGPGTRLTVL.

This CDR3 is CASSPTGFLNTGELFF. For the CDR3, the DNA is TGTGCCAGCAGCCCCACAGGGTTTCTGAACACCGGGGAGCTGTTTTTT. The chain carries TRBV7-6 and TRBJ2-2, with TRBD1 as a possible D gene (6 bases). This CDR3 contains 16 residues. The ends were cut back, 5 bases at V and 1 base at J, with 14 bases in the middle. The germline V gene encodes CDR1 SGHVS and CDR2 FNYEAQ.

The chain combines TRBV29-1 with TRBJ2-3, with 10 bases that match TRBD2. CDR3 length: 14 residues. The junction had 5 bases not matched to a gene; V was cut back by 4 bases and J by 4 bases. Germline values: CDR1 SQVTM, CDR2 ANQGSEA. CDR3 protein: CSVVEREGSDTQYF. The CDR3 nucleotides read TGCAGCGTTGTGGAGCGGGAGGGATCAGATACGCAGTATTTT.

The chain combines TRBV11-2 with TRBJ1-4; tentative D call: TRBD1 (6 bases). The CDR3 spans 14 residues. The germline V and J ends were trimmed by 6 bases and 4 bases, with 12 bases remaining between them. Per germline, CDR1 SGHAT and CDR2 FQNNGV. CDR3: CASRTRQDNEKLFF. CDR3 DNA sequence: TGTGCCAGCAGGACACGACAGGATAATGAAAAACTGTTTTTT.

This clone came up once. J is TRBJ2-2 and V is TRBV18; 7 positions match TRBD1. Losses at the gene ends were 6 bases for V and 7 bases for J; bases not matched to a gene: 11. Germline lookup yields CDR1 KGHSH and CDR2 LQKENI. The CDR3 runs 15 residues. The CDR3 spells CASSPGQVIHGELFF. The CDR3 DNA reads TGTGCCAGCTCCCCCGGACAGGTTATCCACGGGGAGCTGTTTTTT.

V usage is TRBV28 and J usage is TRBJ1-2, with 7 positions matching TRBD1. The CDR3 extends over 15 amino acids. CDR1 and CDR2 (germline): MDHEN, SYDVKM. V was clipped by 6 bases and J by 2 bases; unmatched bases: 9. The CDR3 here is CASRPSDRPNYGYTF. The DNA for the CDR3 is TGTGCCAGCAGACCCTCGGACAGGCCCAACTATGGCTACACCTTC.

V is TRBV7-8 and J is TRBJ2-2; 13 bases agree with TRBD2. The CDR3 has 18 residues. CDR1 and CDR2 (germline): SGHVS, FQNEAQ. Germline trimming cut 5 bases from V and 0 bases from J; bases unmatched to any gene: 6. The CDR3 bases are TGTGCCAGCAGCCCCCGACTAGCGGGAGGAGCGAACACCGGGGAGCTGTTTTTT. It translates to CASSPRLAGGANTGELFF.

The chain couples TRBV10-2 to TRBJ2-5, with 9 nucleotides matching TRBD1. V was pared by 5 bases and J by 1 base, with 2 bases of the junction left unmatched. The germline V gene encodes CDR1 WSHSY and CDR2 SAAADI. This CDR3 spans 14 amino acids. For the CDR3, the DNA is TGCGCCAGCAGTTTACAGGGGGCCCAAGAGACCCAGTACTTC. Its translation is CASSLQGAQETQYF.

The chain is built from TRBV6-1 and TRBJ2-5; the D is unclear. This CDR3 is built from 12 residues. In germline, CDR1 is MNHNS, CDR2 SASEGT. Trimming cost V 4 bases and J 3 bases, with 6 bases left between them. CDR3 nucleotide sequence: TGTGCCAGCAGTGCCGTGAAAGAGACCCAGTACTTC. It translates to CASSAVKETQYF.